This T cell receptor (beta chain) appears in the sequencing data of a study of CXCR3-negative and CXCR3-positive naive CD8 T cells. Study-level points and caveats: Similarly elevated diversity marked both naive subsets, with memory CD8+ cells showing far lower diversity.

CDR1 ENHRY and CDR2 SYGVKD come from the germline V gene. The CDR3 runs to 17 residues. TRB cDNA was prepared as libraries by UMI-labeled 5' RACE. TCRdb re-called the 5' RACE reads and catalogs CDR3 proteins one per entry, DNA excluded. The sample holds 65,000 to 85,000 distinct CDR3 sequences. As for this clonotype: Its specificity is not known.

Source material: naive CXCR3- CD8+ T cells from blood. The sample's subset: CD45RO-CCR7+CD27+CD95- naive CD8+ T cells lacking CXCR3 (TNR3-). The source is a human donor in good health. Some clones in this sample may be carry-over from other donors' samples. The rearrangement joins TRBV10-3 to TRBJ2-7; TCRdb's D call of TRBD2 is untestable without DNA. CDR3 in amino acids: CAISESSVAGGPHEQYF.